This T cell receptor (beta chain) comes out of a study of T cells in Graves' hyperthyroidism and ophthalmopathy. Template material for amplifying TCR beta CDR3 regions consisted of RNA transcripts. First-round RT-PCR of the TCR CDR3 relied on the HTBI primer set. A single record per CDR3 protein comes from TCRdb applying MiXCR to the multiplex PCR reads. The sample shows over 500,000 distinct CDR3 sequences, about 16% of them seen only once. Lactation, pregnancy, other autoimmune disease or uncontrolled infection led to exclusion of patients. V lost 5 bases to trimming and J lost 0 bases, with 12 bases between them. The CDR3 loop spans 15 amino acids. From germline, CDR1 is LNHDA and CDR2 SQIVND (reference sequence).

This TCR came from a woman under 40 with Graves' ophthalmopathy. This sequence joins TRBV19 and TRBJ2-3, with D possibly matching TRBD2 (5 bases). The source material was blood. In nucleotides, the CDR3 is TGTGCCAGTAGTTACCTCCGGGGAAGCACAGATACGCAGTATTTT. Translated: CASSYLRGSTDTQYF.